This T cell receptor beta chain was observed in a study of T cell repertoires in cytomegalovirus infection. Study background: Used in the study were CMV epitopes, some recently identified and HLA-C-restricted, others well-studied and HLA-B-restricted. TCR beta signatures that were public indicated CMV infection and matching HLA type.

Remarks on this clonotype: The antigen remains unidentified.

The ends lost 6 bases at V and 3 bases at J; junction bases unmatched: 8. Germline CDR1 is SEHNR and CDR2 is FQNEAQ (reference sequence). This CDR3 contains 16 residues. Findings and limits, study-wide: Dominating the ex vivo response were HLA-C-restricted CMV-specific TCR beta clonotypes. There were carriers of CMV plus the relevant HLA, and cumulative public TCR beta family frequency identified them.

MiXCR, applied by TCRdb to the reads, yields one record per CDR3 protein. This sample carries 200,000 to 250,000 distinct CDR3 sequences, 30% to 45% of them seen once, and the ten largest clones take approximately 59%. This TCR came from a human donor in good health (CMV status not recorded). Some clones in this sample may be carry-over from other donors' samples. The V gene is TRBV7-9, the J gene TRBJ2-3; 11 bases agree with TRBD2. The sequencing used CD8+ T cells from cultured PBMCs, collected from culture after CMV antigen stimulation. CDR3 amino acids: CASRSTSGGLTDTQYF. The DNA of the CDR3 is TGTGCCAGCAGATCCACTAGCGGGGGTCTAACAGATACGCAGTATTTT. Full variable domain (rest looked up from reference TRBV7-9 and TRBJ2-3): DTGVSQNPRHKITKRGQNVTFRCDPISEHNRLYWYRQTLGQGPEFLTYFQNEAQLEKSRLLSDRFSAERPKGSFSTLEIQRTEQGDSAMYLCASRSTSGGLTDTQYFGPGTRLTVL.